This is a list of T cell receptor beta chains from one sample in a study of blood T cell repertoires in COVID-19. TCRdb's table, derived via immunoSEQ multiplex PCR, lists solely in-frame clones and lacks some. The table shows about 180,000 clones, with 60% to 80% occurring only once. What was sequenced was PBMCs or T cells enriched from blood (not recorded which). The receptors were sampled from a man in his fifties or sixties who had been exposed to COVID-19. Each CDR3 is given with its conserved first and last residue. D genes are given only for firm matches. Size is stated for part of the rows, as once, few or many counts, or as a class when the clone is expanded.

abundance: .; v_gene: TRBV9; j_gene: TRBJ1-5; d_gene: .; CDR3aa: CASSVGSGNQPQHF; CDR3nt: TGTGCCAGCAGCGTAGGGTCGGGGAATCAGCCCCAGCATTTT
abundance: once; v_gene: TRBV11-2; j_gene: TRBJ1-2; d_gene: .; CDR3aa: CASSLDPPAMYGYTF; CDR3nt: TGTGCCAGCAGCTTAGATCCCCCCGCTATGTATGGCTACACCTTC
abundance: .; v_gene: TRBV11-3; j_gene: TRBJ2-2; d_gene: .; CDR3aa: CASSPAGELFF; CDR3nt: TGTGCCAGCAGCCCGGCCGGGGAGCTGTTTTTT
abundance: .; v_gene: TRBV7-3; j_gene: TRBJ2-3; d_gene: .; CDR3aa: CASSPFPDTQYF; CDR3nt: TGTGCCAGCAGCCCGTTTCCAGATACGCAGTATTTT
abundance: once; v_gene: TRBV19; j_gene: TRBJ1-2; d_gene: TRBD1; CDR3aa: CASSPQGVVYGYTF; CDR3nt: TGTGCCAGTAGTCCCCAGGGGGTGGTCTATGGCTACACCTTC
abundance: .; v_gene: TRBV12-3/TRBV12-4; j_gene: TRBJ1-6; d_gene: .; CDR3aa: CASSRRTPLHF; CDR3nt: TGTGCCAGCAGCCGTAGAACACCCCTCCACTTT
abundance: .; v_gene: TRBV7-2; j_gene: TRBJ2-7; d_gene: TRBD1; CDR3aa: CASSLSEMDRKRSF; CDR3nt: TGTGCCAGCAGCTTAAGTGAAATGGACAGGAAAAGGAGCTTC
abundance: .; v_gene: TRBV19; j_gene: TRBJ1-1; d_gene: .; CDR3aa: CASSIGTREAFF; CDR3nt: TGTGCCAGTAGTATTGGGACACGTGAAGCTTTCTTT
abundance: .; v_gene: TRBV7-9; j_gene: TRBJ2-7; d_gene: TRBD1; CDR3aa: CAILRDRGPYEQYF; CDR3nt: TGTGCCATCCTACGGGACAGGGGACCTTACGAGCAGTACTTC
abundance: .; v_gene: TRBV6-5; j_gene: TRBJ2-5; d_gene: TRBD1; CDR3aa: CASSRGLAVQETQYF; CDR3nt: TGTGCCAGCAGTAGGGGGCTAGCAGTCCAAGAGACCCAGTACTTC
abundance: .; v_gene: TRBV2; j_gene: TRBJ2-5; d_gene: .; CDR3aa: CASSEALGWQETQYF; CDR3nt: TGTGCCAGCAGTGAAGCGCTAGGCTGGCAAGAGACCCAGTACTTC
abundance: .; v_gene: TRBV7-2; j_gene: TRBJ1-4; d_gene: .; CDR3aa: CASSFSAGRNEKLFF; CDR3nt: TGTGCCAGCAGCTTCTCCGCAGGGAGGAATGAAAAACTGTTTTTT
abundance: .; v_gene: TRBV18; j_gene: TRBJ2-7; d_gene: TRBD2; CDR3aa: CASSPRVSSGTTYEQYF; CDR3nt: TGTGCCAGCTCACCACGTGTCTCTAGCGGGACGACCTACGAGCAGTACTTC
abundance: .; v_gene: TRBV3-1/TRBV3-2; j_gene: TRBJ2-1; d_gene: .; CDR3aa: CASSQNVGRINEQFF; CDR3nt: TGTGCCAGCAGCCAAAATGTCGGGAGAATCAATGAGCAGTTCTTC
abundance: .; v_gene: TRBV3-1/TRBV3-2; j_gene: TRBJ1-2; d_gene: .; CDR3aa: CASSHIWGEGGYTF; CDR3nt: TGTGCCAGCAGTCATATTTGGGGGGAAGGTGGCTACACCTTC
abundance: once; v_gene: TRBV5-1; j_gene: TRBJ2-6; d_gene: .; CDR3aa: CASSYTSSGANVLTF; CDR3nt: TGCGCCAGCAGCTATACTAGCTCTGGGGCCAACGTCCTGACTTTC